The 13 T cell receptor beta chains below all came from one sample that was sequenced in a study of blood T cells in healthy people across ages. Primers used in a second PCR of about 6 to 11 cycles were a sample-barcoded 5' primer and a J-beta primer mix. TCRdb independently ran MiXCR on the 5' RACE reads; one entry per CDR3 protein. The table lists around 700,000 distinct CDR3 sequences, approximately 25% of them singletons. These same records also appear under a second study, on T cells of mothers and their children.

What was sequenced was blood. The receptors come from a boy between 10 and 17 years old in good health.

The CDR3 protein is CASSLWDTYEQYF. In DNA form, the CDR3 reads TGTGCCAGCAGTTTATGGGACACCTACGAGCAGTACTTC. The rearrangement joins TRBV28 to TRBJ2-7; D possibly corresponds to TRBD1 (5 bases). Germline V gene sequence: CDR1 MDHEN, CDR2 SYDVKM. The length of the CDR3 is 13 residues. With 0 bases removed from V and 2 bases from J, the gap between germline ends came to 5 bases.

V gene TRBV7-9 combines with J gene TRBJ2-5, with D uncertain. The ends were cut back, 4 bases at V and 1 base at J, with 19 bases in the middle. Germline CDR1 reads SEHNR; CDR2 reads FQNEAQ (reference sequence). This CDR3 is 17 amino acids long. This CDR3 is CASSSRVPGRSQETQYF. The CDR3 nucleotides are TGTGCCAGCAGCTCAAGGGTCCCAGGACGGAGCCAAGAGACCCAGTACTTC. The whole variable domain, remainder taken from reference TRBV7-9 and TRBJ2-5, is DTGVSQNPRHKITKRGQNVTFRCDPISEHNRLYWYRQTLGQGPEFLTYFQNEAQLEKSRLLSDRFSAERPKGSFSTLEIQRTEQGDSAMYLCASSSRVPGRSQETQYFGPGTRLLVL.

This clonotype occurred a few times. The rearrangement uses TRBV29-1 and TRBJ1-1, with TRBD1 matching 9 bases. Germline CDR1 reads SQVTM; CDR2 reads ANQGSEA. With 6 bases clipped from V and 8 bases from J, the junction kept 7 bases outside the gene matches. This CDR3 has 12 amino acids. DNA of the CDR3: TGCAGCGTCGGGACAGGGAACGGGGAAGCTTTCTTT. It yields the protein CSVGTGNGEAFF.

The sample holds a few counts of this clonotype. This chain links TRBV28 with TRBJ2-5; the match to TRBD2 covers 7 bases. Germline assignment: CDR1 MDHEN and CDR2 SYDVKM. Unmatched junction bases numbered 10, after V lost 5 bases and J lost 1 base. The CDR3 extends over 16 amino acids. CDR3 protein: CASSGVLSGFQETQYF. DNA for the CDR3: TGTGCCAGCAGTGGGGTCCTTAGCGGGTTCCAAGAGACCCAGTACTTC.

This clonotype was observed a few times. This chain joins TRBV5-1 and TRBJ2-7; tentative D call: TRBD1 (6 bases). The CDR3 is made up of 14 amino acids. V was clipped by 0 bases and J by 5 bases, with 12 bases between them. Germline V lookup: CDR1 SGHRS, CDR2 YFSETQ. The CDR3: CASSLVQGNDEQYF. The CDR3 DNA sequence: TGCGCCAGCAGCTTGGTGCAGGGGAATGACGAGCAGTACTTC. The whole variable domain, remainder taken from reference TRBV5-1 and TRBJ2-7, is KAGVTQTPRYLIKTRGQQVTLSCSPISGHRSVSWYQQTPGQGLQFLFEYFSETQRNKGNFPGRFSGRQFSNSRSEMNVSTLELGDSALYLCASSLVQGNDEQYFGPGTRLTVT.

This chain joins TRBV15 and TRBJ2-3; 11 bases line up with TRBD2. Trimming took 5 bases from V and 7 from J; bases not matched to a gene: 11. Germline V gives CDR1 LNHNV, CDR2 YYDKDF (reference sequence). The CDR3 extends over 16 amino acids. The CDR3 region is CATSVVLAGVAYTQYF. Here the CDR3 DNA reads TGTGCCACCAGCGTAGTACTAGCGGGAGTAGCCTATACGCAGTATTTT.

The DNA for the CDR3 is TGCGCCAGCAGCCCCGTTGCGTCGGGCGGGGAGCTGTTTTTT. The encoded protein is CASSPVASGGELFF. This sequence joins TRBV4-1 and TRBJ2-2; D is uncertain. Germline V gene lookup returns CDR1 MGHRA and CDR2 YSYEKL. The V and J ends lost 4 bases and 7 bases respectively, with 13 bases between them. This CDR3 contains 14 residues.

V and J are TRBV29-1 and TRBJ1-1; D might be TRBD1 (5 bases). This CDR3 region has 13 residues. Germline V gene lookup returns CDR1 SQVTM and CDR2 ANQGSEA. Deletions cut 0 bases from V and 4 bases from J, with 9 bases between. The DNA of the CDR3 is TGCAGCGTTGAAGAGGGGCTAGGCACTGAAGCTTTCTTT. This encodes CSVEEGLGTEAFF.

The chain has TRBV3-1 and TRBJ2-7; D is perhaps TRBD1 (6 bases). The germline V gene encodes CDR1 LGHDT and CDR2 YNNKEL (reference sequence). V gave up 4 bases and J gave up 3 bases, with 10 bases separating them. This CDR3 is 13 amino acids long. CDR3 DNA: TGTGCCAGCAGCCGCGGACAGATCTACGAGCAGTACTTC. It is translated as CASSRGQIYEQYF.

This clonotype was found once. The chain's CDR3 is CASSLASVGGGTTQYF. The CDR3 DNA sequence: TGTGCCAGCAGCTTAGCTTCGGTGGGCGGCGGAACGACCCAGTACTTC. The chain couples TRBV7-2 to TRBJ2-1; the D is unclear. The closer fit of TRBJ2-5 to the DNA end suggests the J call may be wrong. Germline V gene sequence: CDR1 SGHTA, CDR2 FQGNSA. This CDR3 is built from 16 residues.

There are a few counts of this clonotype. V gene TRBV6-2 or TRBV6-3 combines with J gene TRBJ1-5, with 10 bases fitting TRBD1. Germline assignment: CDR1 MNHEY and CDR2 SVGEGT. V dropped 7 bases and J dropped 6; count of bases not matched to a gene: 3. CDR3 length: 13 amino acids. The CDR3 sequence is CASTGQGVQPQHF. The CDR3 DNA is TGTGCCAGCACTGGACAGGGGGTTCAGCCCCAGCATTTT.

The CDR3 sequence: CSARDLAGDGANVLTF. In DNA, the CDR3 is TGCAGTGCTAGAGATCTTGCGGGAGATGGGGCCAACGTCCTGACTTTC. The V and J genes are TRBV20-1 and TRBJ2-6; 7 bases align to TRBD2. Germline-derived CDR1 and CDR2 are DFQATT and SNEGSKA (reference sequence). This CDR3 spans 16 amino acids. Unmatched junction bases numbered 5, after V lost 0 bases and J lost 3 bases.

The chain employs TRBV5-1 and TRBJ2-5; D gene unclear. Trimming left V 4 bases short and J 0 bases short, with 4 bases between. This CDR3 region has 12 residues. Per the germline V gene, CDR1 is SGHRS and CDR2 is YFSETQ. Here the CDR3 DNA reads TGCGCCAGCAGCACCAACCAAGAGACCCAGTACTTC. It is translated as CASSTNQETQYF.